This T cell receptor (beta chain) was sequenced during a study of shared clonotypes between healthy human individuals. Looking at the study overall: The study used three CD4 naive, three CD4 memory, two CD8 naive and one CD8 memory plate per donor.

CD4+ cells underwent separation, giving CD45RA+ naive and CD45RA-negative memory subsets. Assay execution took place at the deep level. The table came from immunoSEQ multiplex PCR; TCRdb's copy has only in-frame clones and leaves some out. This repertoire shows roughly 2 million clones, 85% to 95% found once; its top ten account for 0.1% to 0.15%. The CDR3 runs 15 residues. Germline V gene sequence: CDR1 MNHNS, CDR2 SASEGT. Trimming shortened V by 6 bases and J by 7 bases, and 21 bases separated the two germline ends. The sample was naive CD4+ T cells sorted from blood. This sample's subset: CD45RA+ positively selected. The receptor was isolated from a man younger than 35 in good health. The rearrangement joins TRBV6-1 to TRBJ1-2, with D possibly matching TRBD1 (6 bases). CDR3 DNA: TGTGCCAGCAGACCTCCACTGGGGAGGGGGGCTGGCTACACCTTC. As protein: CASRPPLGRGAGYTF.